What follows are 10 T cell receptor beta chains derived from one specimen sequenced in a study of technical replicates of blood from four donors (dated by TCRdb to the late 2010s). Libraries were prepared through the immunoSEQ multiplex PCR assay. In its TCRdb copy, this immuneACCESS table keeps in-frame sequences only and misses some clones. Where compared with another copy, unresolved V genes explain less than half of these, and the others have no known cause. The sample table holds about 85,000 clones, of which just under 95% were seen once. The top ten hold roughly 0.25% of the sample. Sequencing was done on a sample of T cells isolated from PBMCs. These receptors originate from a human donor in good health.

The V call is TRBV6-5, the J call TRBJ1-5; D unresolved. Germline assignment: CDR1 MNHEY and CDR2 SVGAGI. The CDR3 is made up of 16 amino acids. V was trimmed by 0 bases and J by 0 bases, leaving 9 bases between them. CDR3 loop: CASSYSYSNSNQPQHF. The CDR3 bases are TGTGCCAGCAGTTACTCATACAGCAATAGCAATCAGCCCCAGCATTTT.

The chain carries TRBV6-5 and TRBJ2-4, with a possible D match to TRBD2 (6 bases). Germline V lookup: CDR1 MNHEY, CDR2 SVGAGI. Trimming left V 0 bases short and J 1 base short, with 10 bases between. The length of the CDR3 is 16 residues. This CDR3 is CASSYSMAGAKNIQYF. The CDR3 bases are TGTGCCAGCAGTTACTCGATGGCGGGGGCCAAAAACATTCAGTACTTC.

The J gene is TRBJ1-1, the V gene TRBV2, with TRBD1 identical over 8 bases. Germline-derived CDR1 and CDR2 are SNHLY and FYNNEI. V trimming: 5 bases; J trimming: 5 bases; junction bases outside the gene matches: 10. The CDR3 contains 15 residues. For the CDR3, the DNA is TGTGCCAGCAGTAAACTGACAGGGGTAGGAACTGAAGCTTTCTTT. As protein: CASSKLTGVGTEAFF.

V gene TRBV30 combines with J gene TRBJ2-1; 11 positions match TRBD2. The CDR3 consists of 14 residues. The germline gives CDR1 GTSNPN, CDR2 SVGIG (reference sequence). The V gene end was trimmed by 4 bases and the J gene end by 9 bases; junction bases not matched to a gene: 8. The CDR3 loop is CAWKLAGGPIEQFF. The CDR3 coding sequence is TGTGCCTGGAAGTTAGCGGGGGGGCCGATTGAGCAGTTCTTC.

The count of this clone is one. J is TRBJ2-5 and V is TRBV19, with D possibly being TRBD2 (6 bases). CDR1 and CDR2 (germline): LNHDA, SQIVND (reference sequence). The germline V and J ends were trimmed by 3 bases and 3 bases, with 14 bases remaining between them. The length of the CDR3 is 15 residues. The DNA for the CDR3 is TGTGCCAGTAGTATTATGACTAGTACGAAAGAGACCCAGTACTTC. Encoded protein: CASSIMTSTKETQYF.

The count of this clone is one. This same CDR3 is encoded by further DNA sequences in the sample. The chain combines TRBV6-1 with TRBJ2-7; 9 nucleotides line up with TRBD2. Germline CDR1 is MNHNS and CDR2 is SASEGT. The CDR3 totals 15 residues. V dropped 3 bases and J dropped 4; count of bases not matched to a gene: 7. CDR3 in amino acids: CASSDIGGGAYEQYF. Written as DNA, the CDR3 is TGTGCCAGCAGTGACATTGGCGGGGGGGCTTACGAGCAGTACTTC.

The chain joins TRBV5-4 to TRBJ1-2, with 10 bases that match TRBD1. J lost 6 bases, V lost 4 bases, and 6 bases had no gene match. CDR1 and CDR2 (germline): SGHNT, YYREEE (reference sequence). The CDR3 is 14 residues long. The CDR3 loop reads CASSPTGGAHGYTF. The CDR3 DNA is TGTGCCAGCAGCCCGACAGGGGGCGCCCATGGCTACACCTTC.

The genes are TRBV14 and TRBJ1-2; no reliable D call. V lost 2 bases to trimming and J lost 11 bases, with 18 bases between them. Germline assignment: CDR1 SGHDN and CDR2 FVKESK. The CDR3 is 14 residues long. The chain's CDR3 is CASSQSSLVTRYTF. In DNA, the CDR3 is TGTGCCAGCAGCCAATCAAGTCTCGTAACGAGGTACACCTTC.

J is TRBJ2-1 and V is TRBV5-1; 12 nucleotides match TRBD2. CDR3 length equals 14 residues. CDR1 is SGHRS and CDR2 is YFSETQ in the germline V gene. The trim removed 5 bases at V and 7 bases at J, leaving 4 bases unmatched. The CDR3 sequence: CASSQTSGRNEQFF. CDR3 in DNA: TGCGCCAGCAGTCAGACTAGCGGGAGAAATGAGCAGTTCTTC.

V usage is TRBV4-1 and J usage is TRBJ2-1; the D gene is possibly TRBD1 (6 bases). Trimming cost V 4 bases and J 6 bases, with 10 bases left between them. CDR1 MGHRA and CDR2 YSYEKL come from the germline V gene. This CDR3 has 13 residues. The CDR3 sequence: CASSLRRGNEQFF. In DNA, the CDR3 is TGCGCCAGCAGCCTCCGCAGGGGCAATGAGCAGTTCTTC.